The source of this TCR beta chain is a study of T cell responses to AZD1222 COVID-19 vaccine. Study-wide results and caveats: Targeting of unmutated variant regions was reportedly seen in nearly half of spike-specific TCRs. AZD1222 recipients seropositive at baseline numbered only six or seven.

Remarks on this clone: Its target is not known.

This CDR3 contains 10 residues. Trimming shortened V by 3 bases and J by 4 bases, and 0 bases separated the two germline ends. Germline V gene sequence: CDR1 LGHNT, CDR2 FRNRAP. Only in-frame clones appear in the TCRdb table, and some are missing; sequencing was by immunoSEQ multiplex PCR. The sample holds about 150,000 clones, nearly 90% seen once. The material was peripheral blood, obtained 28 days after the second dose of the MenACWY control vaccine. The receptor comes from an adult who received the MenACWY meningococcal vaccine as a control. The chain employs TRBV12-5 and TRBJ1-1; D call uncertain. Written as DNA, the CDR3 is TGTGCTAGTGGTTTCACTGAAGCTTTCTTT. Translating it yields CASGFTEAFF.